This TCR beta chain derives from a study of T cell repertoires in cytomegalovirus infection. General study findings and limits: Identification of carriers of CMV plus the relevant HLA was performed using cumulative public TCR beta family frequency.

MiXCR, applied by TCRdb to the reads, yields one record per CDR3 protein. This repertoire shows hundreds of thousands of distinct CDR3 sequences, about 40% found once; its top ten account for about 2.8%. Note on this clonotype: What it binds is not known.

The V end was cut by 6 bases, the J end by 3 bases, with 21 bases between. Germline V gene lookup returns CDR1 SGHNT and CDR2 YYREEE (reference sequence). This CDR3 is built from 16 residues. The chain couples TRBV5-4 to TRBJ1-1; tentatively, D is TRBD1 (5 bases). The source is a human donor in good health (CMV status not recorded). Some clones in this sample may be carry-over from other donors' samples. Sequenced sample: PBMCs. CDR3 loop: CASTPPGRQEDTEAFF. CDR3 coding DNA: TGTGCCAGCACCCCCCCAGGGAGACAAGAAGACACTGAAGCTTTCTTT.